The rows below give T cell receptor beta chains drawn from one sample of a study of blood T cells in healthy people across ages. TCRdb processed the 5' RACE reads anew with MiXCR; each CDR3 protein has one entry. The table records 650,000 to 1,000,000 distinct CDR3 sequences, around 36% of them present only once. Source material: blood. All receptors come from a man between 18 and 29 years old in good health. Both conserved end residues are part of each CDR3.

V	J	CDR3
TRBV4-3	TRBJ1-2	CASNPQGTDIYGYTF
TRBV25-1	TRBJ2-3	CASSEPGDRTDTQYF
TRBV5-1	TRBJ2-1	CASSLGPSRAAGYEQFF
TRBV12-3/TRBV12-4	TRBJ1-2	CASRINNYGYTF
TRBV3-1	TRBJ1-2	CASSPTKQQGLLAYGYTF
TRBV13	TRBJ2-1	CASSLRLAGHNEQFF
TRBV7-2	TRBJ1-4	CASSEGPTNEKLFF
TRBV6-2/TRBV6-3	TRBJ1-5	CAIRAGSNQPQHF
TRBV5-1	TRBJ2-1	CASSLTQSGRPYNEQFF
TRBV4-3	TRBJ2-3	CASSQDWGRTGPTDTQYF
TRBV12-3/TRBV12-4	TRBJ1-4	CASSLHPHNEKLFF
TRBV4-1	TRBJ2-7	CASSQDRIGHEQYF
TRBV15	TRBJ2-3	CATSRDRTDTQYF
TRBV5-1	TRBJ1-4	CASSPGGGGTNEKLFF
TRBV12-3/TRBV12-4	TRBJ2-7	CASSPVENEQYF
TRBV3-1	TRBJ2-6	CASSQDVRTCSGANVLTF
TRBV6-5	-	CASSSHLGQAVREQYF
TRBV13	TRBJ2-7	CASSSRGRLRYEQYF
TRBV25-1	TRBJ2-5	CASSALTFQETQYF
TRBV7-9	TRBJ1-5	CASRGDRAEPQHF
TRBV28	TRBJ2-3	CVSSLLAVTGSSDTQYF
TRBV5-1	TRBJ2-3	CASSLRVEGSTDTQYF
TRBV19	TRBJ1-2	CASSIGGQNYGYTF
TRBV11-2	TRBJ1-2	CASTDRRGSHGTF
TRBV5-1	TRBJ2-7	CASSLSWAPGALYEQYF
TRBV20-1	TRBJ1-6	CSARDRGGSPLHF
TRBV7-2	TRBJ2-3	CASSSGYLTDTQYF